This T cell receptor (beta chain) came from a study of PD-L1 blockade in urothelial cancer. Across the study: Male sex and bladder-origin urothelial cancer characterized about 85% of the roughly 30 patients. Blood analyses occurred 3 weeks (second dose) and 6 weeks post treatment start. Findings of the study overall: Pretreatment TCR clonality in blood under the median foretold superior survival.

Every PCR was spiked with synthetic TCR analog templates. The method was immunoSEQ multiplex PCR; TCRdb's version includes in-frame clones alone and lacks a portion of them. This table holds roughly 62,000 clones, roughly 82% found once. The count of this clone is one. What it binds is unknown. Germline V gene data show CDR1 as SQVTM and CDR2 as ANQGSEA. This CDR3 region has 17 residues. Trimming removed 0 bases from V and 0 bases from J, with 16 bases in between. The V gene is TRBV29-1, the J gene TRBJ2-3, with D possibly TRBD1 on 5 matching bases. This TCR was sampled from a man aged 65 to 85 with urothelial cancer. The specimen comprised PBMCs, sampled around atezolizumab (anti-PD-L1) treatment. The CDR3 loop reads CSVEDPTAKASTDTQYF. DNA of the CDR3: TGCAGCGTTGAAGACCCGACAGCCAAGGCTAGCACAGATACGCAGTATTTT.